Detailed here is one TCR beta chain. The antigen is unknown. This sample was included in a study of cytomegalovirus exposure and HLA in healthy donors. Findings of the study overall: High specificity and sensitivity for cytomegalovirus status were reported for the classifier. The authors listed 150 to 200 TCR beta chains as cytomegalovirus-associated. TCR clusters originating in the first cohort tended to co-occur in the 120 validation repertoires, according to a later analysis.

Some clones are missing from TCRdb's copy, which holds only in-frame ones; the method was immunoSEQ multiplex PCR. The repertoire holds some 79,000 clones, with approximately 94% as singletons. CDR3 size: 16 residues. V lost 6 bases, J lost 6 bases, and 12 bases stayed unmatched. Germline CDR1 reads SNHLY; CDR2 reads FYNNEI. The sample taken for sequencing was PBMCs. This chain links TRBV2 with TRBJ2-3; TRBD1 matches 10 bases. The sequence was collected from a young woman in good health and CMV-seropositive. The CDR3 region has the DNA TGTGCCAGCAGGACCCATCCGGGACAGGGGACGGATACGCAGTATTTT. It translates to CASRTHPGQGTDTQYF.